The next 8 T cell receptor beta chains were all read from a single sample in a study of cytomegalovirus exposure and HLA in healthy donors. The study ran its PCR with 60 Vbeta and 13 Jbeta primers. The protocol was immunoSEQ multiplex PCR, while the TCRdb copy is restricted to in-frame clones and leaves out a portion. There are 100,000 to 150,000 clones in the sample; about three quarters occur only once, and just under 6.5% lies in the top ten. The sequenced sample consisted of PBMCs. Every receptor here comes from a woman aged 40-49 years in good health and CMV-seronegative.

CDR3 nucleotides: TGCAGCGTTGCGGGTTCAGACTCGCGCGAGCAGTACTTC. It encodes CSVAGSDSREQYF. The chain joins TRBV29-1 to TRBJ2-7; D remains unclear. Per the germline V gene, CDR1 is SQVTM and CDR2 is ANQGSEA. Trimming stripped 4 bases from V and 6 bases from J, with 16 bases between. This CDR3 spans 13 amino acids.

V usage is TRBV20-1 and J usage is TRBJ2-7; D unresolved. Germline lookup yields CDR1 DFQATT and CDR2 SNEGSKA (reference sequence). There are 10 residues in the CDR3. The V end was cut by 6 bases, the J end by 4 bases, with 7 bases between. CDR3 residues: CSAHRYEQYF. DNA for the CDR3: TGCAGTGCCCATCGGTACGAGCAGTACTTC.

The DNA for the CDR3 is TGTGCCACCAGCAGAGGTCCAGAGGGTGGCTACACCTTC. Its protein product is CATSRGPEGGYTF. This chain connects TRBV15 to TRBJ1-2; D ambiguous. Per the germline V gene, CDR1 is LNHNV and CDR2 is YYDKDF (reference sequence). The CDR3 runs to 13 residues. Trimming pared 1 base from V and 7 bases from J, leaving 10 bases between. Looking up the rest from reference TRBV15 and TRBJ1-2 gives the full variable domain: DAMVIQNPRYQVTQFGKPVTLSCSQTLNHNVMYWYQQKSSQAPKLLFHYYDKDFNNEADTPDNFQSRRPNTSFCFLDIRSPGLGDTAMYLCATSRGPEGGYTFGSGTRLTVV.

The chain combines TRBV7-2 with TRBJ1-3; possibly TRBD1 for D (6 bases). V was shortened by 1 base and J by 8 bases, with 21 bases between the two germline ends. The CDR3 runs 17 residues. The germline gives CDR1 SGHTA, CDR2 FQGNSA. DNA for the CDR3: TGTGCCAGCAGCTTAGGAGGCCCAAGGACAGTTGTACACACCATATATTTT. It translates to CASSLGGPRTVVHTIYF. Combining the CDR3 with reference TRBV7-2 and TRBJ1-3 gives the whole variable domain GAGVSQSPSNKVTEKGKDVELRCDPISGHTALYWYRQSLGQGLEFLIYFQGNSAPDKSGLPSDRFSAERTGGSVSTLTIQRTQQEDSAVYLCASSLGGPRTVVHTIYFGEGSWLTVV.

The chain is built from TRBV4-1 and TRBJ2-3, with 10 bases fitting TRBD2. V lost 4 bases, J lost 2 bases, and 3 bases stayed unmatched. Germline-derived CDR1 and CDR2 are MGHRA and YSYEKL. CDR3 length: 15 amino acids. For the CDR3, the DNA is TGCGCCAGCAGCCGAGGACTAGCGGACACAGATACGCAGTATTTT. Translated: CASSRGLADTDTQYF.

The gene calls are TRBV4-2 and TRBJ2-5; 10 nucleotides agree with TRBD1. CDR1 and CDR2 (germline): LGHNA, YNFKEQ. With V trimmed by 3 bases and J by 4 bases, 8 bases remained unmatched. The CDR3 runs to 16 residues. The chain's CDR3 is CASSQLTGGEGETQYF. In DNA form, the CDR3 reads TGTGCCAGCAGCCAGCTGACAGGGGGCGAGGGAGAGACCCAGTACTTC.

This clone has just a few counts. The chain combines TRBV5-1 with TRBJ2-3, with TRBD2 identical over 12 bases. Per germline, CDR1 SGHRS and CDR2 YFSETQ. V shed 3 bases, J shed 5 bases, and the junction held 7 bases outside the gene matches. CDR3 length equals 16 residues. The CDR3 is CASSSRLAGVVDTQYF. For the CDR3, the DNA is TGCGCCAGCAGCTCTAGACTAGCGGGAGTGGTAGATACGCAGTATTTT.

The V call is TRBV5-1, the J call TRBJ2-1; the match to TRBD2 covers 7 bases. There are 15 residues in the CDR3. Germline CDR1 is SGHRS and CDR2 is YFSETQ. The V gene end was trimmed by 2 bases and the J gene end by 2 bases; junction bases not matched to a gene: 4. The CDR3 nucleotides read TGCGCCAGCAGCTTTACCAGCGGGACCTACAATGAGCAGTTCTTC. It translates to CASSFTSGTYNEQFF. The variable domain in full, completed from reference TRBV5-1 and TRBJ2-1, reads KAGVTQTPRYLIKTRGQQVTLSCSPISGHRSVSWYQQTPGQGLQFLFEYFSETQRNKGNFPGRFSGRQFSNSRSEMNVSTLELGDSALYLCASSFTSGTYNEQFFGPGTRLTVL.